Shown below are 31 T cell receptor beta chains from a single sample sequenced in a study of T-cell memory formation after mild COVID-19. TCRdb re-called the 5' RACE reads with MiXCR, one entry per CDR3 protein. The table includes about 340,000 distinct CDR3 sequences, over 13% detected once. The sample taken for sequencing was PBMCs or a T cell subset sorted from them (not recorded which). The receptors here all came from a man between 18 and 29 years old who had mild COVID-19 (a few samples of this study predate the infection). Cell type and time point are not known.

V gene TRBV7-9 combines with J gene TRBJ1-2; tentatively, D is TRBD1 (6 bases). CDR3 size: 14 residues. Trimming cost V 7 bases and J 2 bases, with 14 bases left between them. CDR1 is SEHNR, CDR2 FQNEAQ, per germline (reference sequence). The CDR3 DNA reads as TGTGCCAGCACCCAGGACAGACACAACTATGGCTACACCTTC. It codes for CASTQDRHNYGYTF.

This clonotype was observed a handful of times. V usage is TRBV4-3 and J usage is TRBJ2-7; no clear D. The germline V gene has CDR1 LGHNA and CDR2 YSLEER. V lost 1 base to trimming and J lost 5 bases, with 12 bases between them. This CDR3 is built from 14 residues. CDR3 sequence: CASSQVLGYHEQYF. CDR3 in DNA: TGCGCCAGCAGCCAAGTTTTAGGGTACCACGAGCAGTACTTC.

This clonotype came up a few times. V usage is TRBV30 and J usage is TRBJ2-5; no firm D call. V lost 3 bases, J lost 8 bases, and 10 bases lay in between. The CDR3 is made up of 11 amino acids. The germline gives CDR1 GTSNPN, CDR2 SVGIG (reference sequence). CDR3 nucleotide sequence: TGTGCCTGGAGCTCGGCCGCAACCCAGTACTTC. Its translation: CAWSSAATQYF.

This clonotype was seen at least ten times. The CDR3: CASGERDIGTQYF. CDR3 bases: TGCGCCAGCGGTGAACGGGACATTGGGACCCAGTACTTC. The V gene is TRBV4-3, the J gene TRBJ2-5, with D maybe TRBD1 (6 bases). In germline, CDR1 is LGHNA, CDR2 YSLEER. V was cut by 8 bases and J by 7 bases, with 17 bases left in between. The CDR3 is 13 residues long.

The gene calls are TRBV5-5 and TRBJ1-3; D not certain. Germline CDR1 reads SGHKS; CDR2 reads YYEKEE (reference sequence). V gave up 0 bases and J gave up 0 bases, with 10 bases separating them. The CDR3 consists of 16 residues. This CDR3 reads CASSLVPHSSGNTIYF. In DNA form, the CDR3 reads TGTGCCAGCAGCTTGGTGCCCCATAGCTCTGGAAACACCATATATTTT.

The chain recombines TRBV7-9 with TRBJ2-7; the D gene could be TRBD1 or TRBD2 (5 bases each). Germline assignment: CDR1 SEHNR and CDR2 FQNEAQ (reference sequence). The CDR3 has 13 amino acids. The V gene lost 5 bases and the J gene lost 3 bases, with 11 bases spanning the gap. CDR3 DNA: TGTGCCAGCAGCCCCAGGGACCTCTACGAGCAGTACTTC. Protein product: CASSPRDLYEQYF.

The sample holds a few counts of this clonotype. The rearrangement joins TRBV27 to TRBJ2-5; D possibly uses TRBD1 or TRBD2 (5 bases each). The V and J ends lost 5 bases and 5 bases respectively, with 15 bases between them. From germline, CDR1 is MNHEY and CDR2 SMNVEV (reference sequence). The CDR3 is 14 amino acids. CDR3 region: CASSLWSEGETQYF. The CDR3 DNA sequence: TGTGCCAGCAGTCTGTGGTCCGAGGGGGAGACCCAGTACTTC.

In this sample, this clonotype turned up many times. CDR3 sequence (DNA): TGTGCCAGCAACCTAATAACTAGCACAGATACGCAGTATTTT. Residues: CASNLITSTDTQYF. The rearrangement joins TRBV7-9 to TRBJ2-3; D remains unclear. The V gene lost 7 bases and the J gene lost 0 bases, with 11 bases spanning the gap. CDR3 length: 14 amino acids. CDR1 SEHNR and CDR2 FQNEAQ come from the germline V gene (reference sequence).

This clonotype was observed at least ten times. The chain couples TRBV6-5 to TRBJ2-1; D unclear. Germline values: CDR1 MNHEY, CDR2 SVGAGI. V lost 0 bases and J 6 bases, leaving 9 bases between the germline ends. This CDR3 is built from 14 residues. The CDR3 reads CASSYSLWVNEQFF. DNA of the CDR3: TGTGCCAGCAGTTACTCTCTGTGGGTCAATGAGCAGTTCTTC.

The table lists this clonotype with a few counts. The rearrangement links TRBV4-2 to TRBJ2-3; 8 bases agree with TRBD1. In germline, CDR1 is LGHNA, CDR2 YNFKEQ. V gave up 0 bases and J gave up 4 bases; unmatched junction bases: 6. The CDR3 totals 16 residues. CDR3 amino acids: CASSQDRQGAADTQYF. CDR3 nucleotides: TGTGCCAGCAGCCAAGATCGGCAGGGGGCCGCAGATACGCAGTATTTT.

The chain joins TRBV4-1 to TRBJ1-2; tentative D call: TRBD1 (5 bases). The CDR3 runs 14 residues. In germline, CDR1 is MGHRA, CDR2 YSYEKL. The V end lost 4 bases, the J end lost 0 bases, and 9 bases lay between the germline ends. The DNA for the CDR3 is TGCGCCAGCAGCCTGACAGCCTCTAACTATGGCTACACCTTC. This gives the protein CASSLTASNYGYTF.

A few counts support this clonotype. The chain employs TRBV7-9 and TRBJ2-1; 10 nucleotides agree with TRBD2. Germline CDR1 reads SEHNR; CDR2 reads FQNEAQ (reference sequence). V dropped 4 bases and J dropped 9; count of bases not matched to a gene: 15. This CDR3 comprises 17 residues. The CDR3 protein is CASSSPITAGGPGEQFF. DNA for the CDR3: TGTGCCAGCAGCTCACCAATAACAGCGGGGGGGCCCGGTGAGCAGTTCTTC.

This clonotype was seen more than once but under ten times. Germline is not matched at one junction end, which may reflect a read error. The chain is built from TRBV12-3 or TRBV12-4 and TRBJ1-1; no firm D call. The CDR3 is 10 residues long. The CDR3 is CASSLRALIF. In DNA, the CDR3 is TGTGCCAGCAGTTTACGAGCCCTTATCTTT.

This clonotype was recorded at least ten times. V gene TRBV6-2 or TRBV6-3 combines with J gene TRBJ2-1; D is perhaps TRBD2 (5 bases). V was shortened by 6 bases and J by 8 bases, with 14 bases between the two germline ends. CDR3 size: 13 residues. Germline assignment: CDR1 MNHEY and CDR2 SVGEGT. The CDR3 region has the DNA TGTGCCAGCAGGCGGACTCACTTCGATGAGCAGTTCTTC. It is translated as CASRRTHFDEQFF.

The chain is built from TRBV7-8 and TRBJ2-5, with 7 nucleotides matching TRBD2. Trimming took 5 bases from V and 4 from J; bases not matched to a gene: 16. The CDR3 has 17 residues. The V gene's germline CDR1 is SGHVS and CDR2 FQNEAQ. The CDR3 sequence is CASSQPRERDYTETQYF. The CDR3 DNA reads as TGTGCCAGCAGCCAACCACGGGAGCGGGACTACACAGAGACCCAGTACTTC.

The J gene is TRBJ2-7, the V gene TRBV7-2; 7 nucleotides line up with TRBD2. The CDR3 has 14 residues. The germline V gene has CDR1 SGHTA and CDR2 FQGNSA. V shed 6 bases and J 0 bases; nucleotides not matched to a gene: 5. This CDR3 is CASRNSGSSYEQYF. The CDR3, as DNA: TGTGCCAGCAGAAATAGCGGGTCCTCCTACGAGCAGTACTTC.

The rearrangement uses TRBV2 and TRBJ2-7, with 12 bases fitting TRBD1. J was trimmed by 4 bases and V by 5 bases; bases with no gene match: 3. The length of the CDR3 is 14 residues. CDR1 and CDR2 (germline): SNHLY, FYNNEI. CDR3 DNA sequence: TGTGCCAGCAGTCGGGACAGGGGGCAATACGAGCAGTACTTC. Protein: CASSRDRGQYEQYF.

A few counts support this clonotype. This rearrangement joins TRBV20-1 to TRBJ2-1; TRBD2 matches 8 bases. Germline values: CDR1 DFQATT, CDR2 SNEGSKA (reference sequence). Trimming at V came to 5 bases and at J to 1 base, leaving 1 base not matched to a gene. The CDR3 has 13 residues. In nucleotides, the CDR3 is TGCAGTGCTGGACTAGCATCCTACAATGAGCAGTTCTTC. It yields the protein CSAGLASYNEQFF.

The chain employs TRBV14 and TRBJ2-5, with 8 nucleotides matching TRBD2. Germline trimming cut 2 bases from V and 3 bases from J; bases unmatched to any gene: 2. From germline, CDR1 is SGHDN and CDR2 FVKESK. This CDR3 contains 14 residues. CDR3 loop: CASSQKLAEETQYF. Here the CDR3 DNA reads TGTGCCAGCAGCCAAAAACTAGCGGAAGAGACCCAGTACTTC.

With regard to this clonotype: The junction and the germline gene differ at one end; a read error may be behind it. The gene calls are TRBV5-6 and TRBJ2-1, with 10 bases that match TRBD2. Germline V CDR1 and CDR2: SGHDT, YYEEEE. This CDR3 is built from 13 residues. CDR3 nucleotides: TGTGCCAGCAGCCGCCTTCTAGCGGGGGCTATCAGATTC. Protein: CASSRLLAGAIRF.

This clonotype was detected a few times. The V gene is TRBV6-6, the J gene TRBJ2-3, with 13 bases matching TRBD2. Germline trimming cut 2 bases from V and 4 bases from J; bases unmatched to any gene: 3. The CDR3 is made up of 16 amino acids. Germline CDR1 MNHNY, CDR2 SVGAGI (reference sequence). This CDR3 reads CASSYRGLAGSDTQYF. CDR3 nucleotide sequence: TGTGCCAGCAGTTACCGGGGACTAGCGGGATCAGATACGCAGTATTTT.

The chain has TRBV18 and TRBJ1-4; the D is unclear. Trimming removed 0 bases from V and 1 base from J, with 6 bases in between. This CDR3 is built from 15 residues. Germline V gene sequence: CDR1 KGHSH, CDR2 LQKENI. Here the CDR3 DNA reads TGTGCCAGCTCACCACCGGGCGAAACTAATGAAAAACTGTTTTTT. This sequence encodes CASSPPGETNEKLFF.

The chain has TRBV9 and TRBJ1-6; D is unresolved. The length of the CDR3 is 16 residues. V lost 0 bases, J lost 0 bases, and 7 bases lay in between. Germline V gene data show CDR1 as SGDLS and CDR2 as YYNGEE. CDR3 bases: TGTGCCAGCAGCGTAGGTGGTCCCTCCTATAATTCACCCCTCCACTTT. It translates to CASSVGGPSYNSPLHF. Full variable domain (outside the CDR3, taken from reference TRBV9 and TRBJ1-6): DSGVTQTPKHLITATGQRVTLRCSPRSGDLSVYWYQQSLDQGLQFLIQYYNGEERAKGNILERFSAQQFPDLHSELNLSSLELGDSALYFCASSVGGPSYNSPLHFGNGTRLTVT.

This chain joins TRBV7-9 and TRBJ1-1; D call uncertain. CDR1 and CDR2 from the germline V gene are SEHNR and FQNEAQ (reference sequence). The CDR3 consists of 13 residues. The germline V and J ends were trimmed by 7 bases and 6 bases, with 15 bases remaining between them. The CDR3 DNA sequence: TGTGCCAGCATCCCGAAGGGTCCCTCTGAAGCTTTCTTT. It translates to CASIPKGPSEAFF. Drawing the rest from reference TRBV7-9 and TRBJ1-1, the complete variable domain is DTGVSQNPRHKITKRGQNVTFRCDPISEHNRLYWYRQTLGQGPEFLTYFQNEAQLEKSRLLSDRFSAERPKGSFSTLEIQRTEQGDSAMYLCASIPKGPSEAFFGQGTRLTVV.

The rearrangement uses TRBV4-3 and TRBJ2-3, with no clear D. Per the germline V gene, CDR1 is LGHNA and CDR2 is YSLEER. V lost 0 bases to trimming and J lost 6 bases, with 7 bases between them. The CDR3 consists of 13 residues. The CDR3 region is CASSQEYTDTQYF. The CDR3 DNA reads TGCGCCAGCAGCCAAGAATACACGGATACGCAGTATTTT.

This clonotype was picked up many times. V gene TRBV3-1 combines with J gene TRBJ1-1, with D unresolved. Looked up from germline, CDR1 is LGHDT and CDR2 is YNNKEL (reference sequence). Between the trimmed V and J ends, which lost 1 base and 1 base, there was a span of 13 bases. This CDR3 has 16 amino acids. CDR3 residues: CASSQGFLQPNTEAFF. The CDR3 region has the DNA TGTGCCAGCAGCCAAGGATTCTTACAGCCGAACACTGAAGCTTTCTTT.

Only a few counts were recorded for this clonotype. V is TRBV7-9 and J is TRBJ2-5, with D perhaps TRBD1 or TRBD2 (5 bases each). Per the germline V gene, CDR1 is SEHNR and CDR2 is FQNEAQ (reference sequence). This CDR3 contains 13 residues. Trimming pared 2 bases from V and 6 bases from J, leaving 10 bases between. The CDR3 protein is CASSLRDGKTQYF. The CDR3 region has the DNA TGTGCCAGCAGCTTACGGGACGGGAAGACCCAGTACTTC.

The gene calls are TRBV7-3 and TRBJ2-7; D tentatively reads TRBD1 or TRBD2 (6 bases each). The CDR3 is made up of 15 amino acids. Trimming left V 8 bases short and J 3 bases short, with 20 bases between. The germline CDR1 and CDR2 sequences are SGHTA and FQGTGA. CDR3 amino acids: CASSVARGQSYEQYF. The CDR3 DNA sequence: TGTGCCAGCTCCGTGGCTCGGGGGCAGAGCTACGAGCAGTACTTC.

The chain carries TRBV7-2 and TRBJ2-2; 12 bases align to TRBD2. The CDR3 totals 15 residues. Germline V gene data show CDR1 as SGHTA and CDR2 as FQGNSA. Trimming removed 6 bases from V and 4 bases from J; junction bases left unmatched: 3. CDR3 residues: CASRLAGGVTGELFF. DNA of the CDR3: TGTGCCAGCAGACTAGCGGGGGGCGTCACCGGGGAGCTGTTTTTT.

There are a few counts of this clonotype. The rearrangement joins TRBV4-3 to TRBJ2-5; TRBD2 is a possible D gene (6 bases). V lost 2 bases to trimming and J lost 5 bases, with 12 bases between them. CDR3 length: 14 amino acids. Per germline, CDR1 LGHNA and CDR2 YSLEER. This CDR3 reads CASSQTPGLETQYF. CDR3 in DNA: TGCGCCAGCAGCCAAACTCCGGGACTTGAGACCCAGTACTTC.

The chain joins TRBV3-2 to TRBJ1-5; the table's D gene call, TRBD1, was not cross checked with the DNA. TRBV3-2 corresponds to a pseudogene. CDR3 length equals 17 residues. CDR3 region: CASSQDRREQGRQPQHF. DNA for the CDR3: TGTGCCAGCAGCCAAGATCGTAGGGAGCAGGGCAGACAGCCCCAGCATTTT.